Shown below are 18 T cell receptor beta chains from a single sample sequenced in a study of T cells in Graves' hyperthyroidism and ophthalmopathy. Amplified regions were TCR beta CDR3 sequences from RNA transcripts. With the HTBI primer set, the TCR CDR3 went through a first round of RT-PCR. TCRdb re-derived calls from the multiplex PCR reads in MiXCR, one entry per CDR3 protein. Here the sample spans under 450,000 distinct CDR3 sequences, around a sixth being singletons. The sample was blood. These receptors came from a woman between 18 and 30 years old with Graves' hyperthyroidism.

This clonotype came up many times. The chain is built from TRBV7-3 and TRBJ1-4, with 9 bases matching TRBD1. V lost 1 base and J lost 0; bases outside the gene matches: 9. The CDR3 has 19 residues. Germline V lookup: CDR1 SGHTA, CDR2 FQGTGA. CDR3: CASSLRGRTGDSTNEKLFF. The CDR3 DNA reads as TGTGCCAGCAGCTTAAGGGGACGGACAGGGGACTCAACTAATGAAAAACTGTTTTTT.

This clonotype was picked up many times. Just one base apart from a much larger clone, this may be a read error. The CDR3 reads CASSVTGSTEAFF. As DNA, the CDR3 is TGTGCCAGCAGCGTTACAGGGAGCACTGAAGCTTTCTTT. The rearrangement links TRBV9 to TRBJ1-1, with TRBD1 as a possible D gene (6 bases). This CDR3 contains 13 residues. Trimming took 2 bases from V and 4 from J, leaving 9 bases between them. CDR1 and CDR2 (germline): SGDLS, YYNGEE. The full variable domain, with the rest looked up from reference TRBV9 and TRBJ1-1, is DSGVTQTPKHLITATGQRVTLRCSPRSGDLSVYWYQQSLDQGLQFLIQYYNGEERAKGNILERFSAQQFPDLHSELNLSSLELGDSALYFCASSVTGSTEAFFGQGTRLTVV.

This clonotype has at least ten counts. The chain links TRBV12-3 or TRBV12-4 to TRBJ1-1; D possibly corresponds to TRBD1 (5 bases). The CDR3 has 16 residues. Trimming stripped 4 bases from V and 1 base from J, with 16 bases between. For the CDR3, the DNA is TGTGCCAGCAGTTGGACGGCAGGGAGGGGGAACACTGAAGCTTTCTTT. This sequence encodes CASSWTAGRGNTEAFF.

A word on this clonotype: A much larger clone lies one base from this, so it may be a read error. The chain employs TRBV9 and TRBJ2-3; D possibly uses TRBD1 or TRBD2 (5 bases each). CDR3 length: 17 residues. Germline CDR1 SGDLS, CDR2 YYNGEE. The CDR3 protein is CASTPRVGDPSTGTQYF. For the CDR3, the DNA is TGTGCCAGCACCCCCCGCGTCGGAGACCCTAGCACAGGTACGCAGTATTTT.

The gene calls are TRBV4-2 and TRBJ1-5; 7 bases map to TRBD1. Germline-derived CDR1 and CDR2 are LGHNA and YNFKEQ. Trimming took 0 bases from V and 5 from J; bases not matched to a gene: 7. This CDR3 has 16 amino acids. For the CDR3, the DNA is TGTGCCAGCAGCCAAGAGGGAGGGGGCGCCGATCAGCCCCAGCATTTT. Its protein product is CASSQEGGGADQPQHF.

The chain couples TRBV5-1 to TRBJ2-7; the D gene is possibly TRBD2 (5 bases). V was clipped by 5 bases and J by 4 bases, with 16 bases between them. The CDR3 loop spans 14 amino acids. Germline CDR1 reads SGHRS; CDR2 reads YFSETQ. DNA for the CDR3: TGCGCCAGCAGTCACCCGGGAAGTTTATACGAGCAGTACTTC. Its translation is CASSHPGSLYEQYF. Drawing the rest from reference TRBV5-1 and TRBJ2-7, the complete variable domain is KAGVTQTPRYLIKTRGQQVTLSCSPISGHRSVSWYQQTPGQGLQFLFEYFSETQRNKGNFPGRFSGRQFSNSRSEMNVSTLELGDSALYLCASSHPGSLYEQYFGPGTRLTVT.

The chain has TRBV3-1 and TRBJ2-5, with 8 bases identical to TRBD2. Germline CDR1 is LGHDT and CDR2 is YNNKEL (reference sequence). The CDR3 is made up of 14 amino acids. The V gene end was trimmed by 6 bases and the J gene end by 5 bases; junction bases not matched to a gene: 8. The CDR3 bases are TGTGCCAGCAGAACTAGCGGCGTTGGGGAGACCCAGTACTTC. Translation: CASRTSGVGETQYF.

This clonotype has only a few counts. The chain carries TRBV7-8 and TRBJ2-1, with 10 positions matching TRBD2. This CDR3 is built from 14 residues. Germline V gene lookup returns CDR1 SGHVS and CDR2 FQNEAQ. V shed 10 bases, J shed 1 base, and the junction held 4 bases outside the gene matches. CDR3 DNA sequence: TGTGCCACCACAGCGGGAGGGTCCTACAATGAGCAGTTCTTC. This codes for CATTAGGSYNEQFF.

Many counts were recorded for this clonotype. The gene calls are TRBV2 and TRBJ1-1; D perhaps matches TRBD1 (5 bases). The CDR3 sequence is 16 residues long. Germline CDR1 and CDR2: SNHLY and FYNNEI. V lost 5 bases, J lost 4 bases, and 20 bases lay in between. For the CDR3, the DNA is TGTGCCAGCAGTAAAAATTTTGGGACGGGGAGCACTGAAGCTTTCTTT. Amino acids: CASSKNFGTGSTEAFF.

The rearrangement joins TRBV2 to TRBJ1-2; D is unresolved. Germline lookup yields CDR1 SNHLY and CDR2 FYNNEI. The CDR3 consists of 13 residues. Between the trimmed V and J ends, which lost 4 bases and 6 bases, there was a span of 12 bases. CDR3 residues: CASSVREENGYTF. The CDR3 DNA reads TGTGCCAGCAGTGTCCGGGAGGAAAATGGCTACACCTTC.

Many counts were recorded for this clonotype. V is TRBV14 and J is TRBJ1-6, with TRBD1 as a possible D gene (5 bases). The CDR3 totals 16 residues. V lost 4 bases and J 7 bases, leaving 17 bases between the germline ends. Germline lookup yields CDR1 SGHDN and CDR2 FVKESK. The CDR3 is CASSPYAQGANSPLHF. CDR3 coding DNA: TGTGCCAGCAGCCCTTACGCCCAGGGAGCGAATTCACCCCTCCACTTT.

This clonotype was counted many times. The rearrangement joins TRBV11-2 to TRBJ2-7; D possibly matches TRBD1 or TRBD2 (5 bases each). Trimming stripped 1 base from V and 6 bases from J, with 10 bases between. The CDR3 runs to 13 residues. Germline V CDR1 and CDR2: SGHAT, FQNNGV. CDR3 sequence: CASSLVQGPEQYF. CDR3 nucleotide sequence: TGTGCCAGCAGCTTAGTTCAGGGACCCGAGCAGTACTTC.

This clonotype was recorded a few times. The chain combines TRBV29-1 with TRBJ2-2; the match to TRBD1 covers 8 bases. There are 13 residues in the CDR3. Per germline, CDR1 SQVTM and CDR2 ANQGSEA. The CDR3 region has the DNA TGCGGATCCGGACAGGGTCACACCGGGGAGCTGTTTTTT. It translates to CGSGQGHTGELFF.

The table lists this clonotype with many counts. The CDR3 loop reads CASKGSSGTDTQYF. Here the CDR3 DNA reads TGTGCCAGCAAGGGGTCTAGCGGCACAGATACGCAGTATTTT. The chain links TRBV2 to TRBJ2-3; perhaps TRBD2 as D (6 bases). CDR3 length: 14 amino acids. V was pared by 7 bases and J by 1 base, with 12 bases between. Germline V gene lookup returns CDR1 SNHLY and CDR2 FYNNEI.

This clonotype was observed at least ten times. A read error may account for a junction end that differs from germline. The CDR3 here is CASSLDRQSEQFF. The CDR3 bases are TGTGCTAGCAGCTTAGACCGGCAAAGTGAGCAGTTCTTC. The chain carries TRBV7-7 and TRBJ2-1; D is ambiguous. The CDR3 has 13 residues. From germline, CDR1 is SSHAT and CDR2 FNYEAQ (reference sequence).

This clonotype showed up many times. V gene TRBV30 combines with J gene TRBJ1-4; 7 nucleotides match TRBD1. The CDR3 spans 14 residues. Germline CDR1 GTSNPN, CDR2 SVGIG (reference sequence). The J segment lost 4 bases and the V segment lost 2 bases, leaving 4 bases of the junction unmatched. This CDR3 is CAWSLQGSNEKLFF. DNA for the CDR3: TGTGCCTGGAGTCTACAGGGGAGTAATGAAAAACTGTTTTTT.

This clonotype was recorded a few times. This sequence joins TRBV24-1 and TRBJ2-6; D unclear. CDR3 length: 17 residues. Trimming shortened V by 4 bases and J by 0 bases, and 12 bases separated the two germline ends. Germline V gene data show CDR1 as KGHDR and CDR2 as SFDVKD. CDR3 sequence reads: CATSELTARSGANVLTF. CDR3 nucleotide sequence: TGTGCCACCAGTGAACTGACGGCCCGCTCTGGGGCCAACGTCCTGACTTTC.

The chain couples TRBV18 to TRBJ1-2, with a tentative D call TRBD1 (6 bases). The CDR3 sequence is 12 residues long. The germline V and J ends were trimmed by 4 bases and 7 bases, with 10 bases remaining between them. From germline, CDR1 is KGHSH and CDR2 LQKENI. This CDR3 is CASSLGTSGYTF. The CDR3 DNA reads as TGTGCCAGCTCACTCGGGACATCTGGCTACACCTTC.